The 4 T cell receptor beta chains presented below share a single source sample, sequenced in a study of T cells after somatic rescue of genetic block (TCRdb year 2020). Libraries were constructed by the immunoSEQ multiplex PCR assay. TCRdb re-hosts the immuneACCESS table, in-frame sequences only. Its copies lack some clones; in the studies checked, an unresolved V gene accounts for under half of them, and the cause for the rest is not known. The sample contains approximately 100,000 clones, 85% to 90% of them found a single time. The ten largest clones represent about 1.5% of the sample. The material sequenced was peripheral blood mononuclear cells (PBMCs). Receptors were obtained from a woman under 30.

This chain uses TRBV5-4 with TRBJ2-1; 16 bases map to TRBD2. J was trimmed by 4 bases and V by 4 bases; bases with no gene match: 8. The CDR3 sequence is 18 residues long. The germline CDR1 and CDR2 sequences are SGHNT and YYREEE (reference sequence). The CDR3 loop reads CASSIWGLAGGWYNEQFF. DNA for the CDR3: TGTGCCAGCAGCATCTGGGGACTAGCGGGAGGGTGGTACAATGAGCAGTTCTTC.

This chain joins TRBV28 and TRBJ2-7, with D uncertain. This CDR3 is 14 amino acids long. Between the trimmed V and J ends, which lost 4 bases and 3 bases, there was a span of 13 bases. Per the germline V gene, CDR1 is MDHEN and CDR2 is SYDVKM. Here the CDR3 reads CASSSRHTFYEQYF. DNA of the CDR3: TGTGCCAGCAGTTCCAGACATACCTTCTACGAGCAGTACTTC.

This clone was observed a handful of times. The chain has TRBV5-6 and TRBJ1-1; tentatively, D is TRBD1 (6 bases). This CDR3 comprises 13 residues. From germline, CDR1 is SGHDT and CDR2 YYEEEE. V lost 1 base to trimming and J lost 5 bases, with 9 bases between them. The CDR3 sequence: CASSLTGRTEAFF. For the CDR3, the DNA is TGTGCCAGCAGCTTGACAGGGCGGACTGAAGCTTTCTTT.

This chain joins TRBV7-2 and TRBJ2-2; D perhaps matches TRBD2 (6 bases). Per the germline V gene, CDR1 is SGHTA and CDR2 is FQGNSA. Trimming took off 5 bases at V and 2 bases at J, with 15 bases between the two ends. CDR3 size: 16 residues. DNA for the CDR3: TGTGCCAGCAGCGCCCGACTAGTTCAAAACACCGGGGAGCTGTTTTTT. The encoded protein is CASSARLVQNTGELFF.